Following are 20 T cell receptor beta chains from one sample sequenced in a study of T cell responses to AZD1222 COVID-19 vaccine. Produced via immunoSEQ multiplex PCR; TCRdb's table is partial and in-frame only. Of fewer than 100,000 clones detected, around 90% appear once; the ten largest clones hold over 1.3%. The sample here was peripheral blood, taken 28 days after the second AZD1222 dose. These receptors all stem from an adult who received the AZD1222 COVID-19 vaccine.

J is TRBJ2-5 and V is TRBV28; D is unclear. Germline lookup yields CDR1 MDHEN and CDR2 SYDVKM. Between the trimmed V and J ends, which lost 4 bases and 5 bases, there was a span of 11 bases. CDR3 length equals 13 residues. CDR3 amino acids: CASSSGQVETQYF. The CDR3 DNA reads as TGTGCCAGCAGTTCTGGTCAGGTGGAGACCCAGTACTTC.

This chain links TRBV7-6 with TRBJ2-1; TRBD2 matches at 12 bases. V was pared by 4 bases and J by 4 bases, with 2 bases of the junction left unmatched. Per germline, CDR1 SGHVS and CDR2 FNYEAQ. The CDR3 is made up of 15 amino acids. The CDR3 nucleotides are TGTGCCAGCAGCTCGACTAGCGGGGGATACAATGAGCAGTTCTTC. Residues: CASSSTSGGYNEQFF.

The CDR3 loop is CASSSYNSPLHF. CDR3 in DNA: TGTGCCAGCAGCTCCTATAATTCACCCCTCCACTTT. The chain links TRBV5-5 to TRBJ1-6; D is uncertain. The V gene's germline CDR1 is SGHKS and CDR2 YYEKEE (reference sequence). The V and J ends lost 3 bases and 2 bases respectively, with 0 bases between them. This CDR3 is built from 12 residues.

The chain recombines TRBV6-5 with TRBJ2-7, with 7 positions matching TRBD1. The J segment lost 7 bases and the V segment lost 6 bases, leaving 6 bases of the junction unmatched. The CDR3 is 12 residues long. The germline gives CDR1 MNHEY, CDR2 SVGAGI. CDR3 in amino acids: CASRQGLGEQYF. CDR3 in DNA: TGTGCCAGCAGACAGGGGTTGGGGGAGCAGTACTTC.

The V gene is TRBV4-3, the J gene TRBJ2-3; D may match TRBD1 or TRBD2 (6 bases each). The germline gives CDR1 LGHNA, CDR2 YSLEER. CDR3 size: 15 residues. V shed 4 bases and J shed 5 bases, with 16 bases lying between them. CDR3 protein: CASSPPGALRDTQYF. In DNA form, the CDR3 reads TGCGCCAGCAGCCCCCCGGGGGCTCTTAGAGATACGCAGTATTTT.

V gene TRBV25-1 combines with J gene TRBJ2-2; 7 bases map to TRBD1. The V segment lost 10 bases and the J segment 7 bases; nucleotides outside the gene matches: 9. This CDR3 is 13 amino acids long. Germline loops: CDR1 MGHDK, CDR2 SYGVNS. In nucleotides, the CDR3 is TGTGCCACCGCCGACAGGGCTGGCGGGGAGCTGTTTTTT. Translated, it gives CATADRAGGELFF.

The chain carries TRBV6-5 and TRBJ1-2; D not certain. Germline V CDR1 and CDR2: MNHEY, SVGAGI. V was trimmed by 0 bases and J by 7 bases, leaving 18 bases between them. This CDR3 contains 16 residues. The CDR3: CASSYSIQVEVRGYTF. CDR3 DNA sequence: TGTGCCAGCAGTTACTCGATCCAAGTCGAAGTTCGTGGCTACACCTTC.

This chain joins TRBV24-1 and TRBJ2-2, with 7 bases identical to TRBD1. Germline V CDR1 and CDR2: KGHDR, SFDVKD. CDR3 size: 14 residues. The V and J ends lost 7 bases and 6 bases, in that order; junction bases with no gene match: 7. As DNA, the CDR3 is TGTGCCACCAGAGGACAGGTTGAGGCCGGGGAGCTGTTTTTT. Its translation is CATRGQVEAGELFF.

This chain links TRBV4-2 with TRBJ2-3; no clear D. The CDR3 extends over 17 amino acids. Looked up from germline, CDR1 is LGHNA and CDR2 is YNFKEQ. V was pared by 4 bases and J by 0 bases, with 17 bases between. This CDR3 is CASSPGNGYPSTDTQYF. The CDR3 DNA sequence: TGTGCCAGCAGCCCCGGAAACGGATACCCTAGCACAGATACGCAGTATTTT.

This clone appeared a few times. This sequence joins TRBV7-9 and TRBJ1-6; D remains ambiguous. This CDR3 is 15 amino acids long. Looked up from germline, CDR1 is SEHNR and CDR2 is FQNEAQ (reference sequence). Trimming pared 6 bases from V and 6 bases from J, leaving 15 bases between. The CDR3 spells CASSDTDKGNSPLHF. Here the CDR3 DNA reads TGTGCCAGCAGTGATACAGACAAGGGTAATTCACCCCTCCACTTT.

The CDR3, as DNA: TGTGCCAGCAGTGAAGGGAGAGGGGGGAATCAGCCCCAGCATTTT. It encodes CASSEGRGGNQPQHF. This chain links TRBV6-1 with TRBJ1-5, with a possible D match to TRBD1 (6 bases). CDR1 is MNHNS and CDR2 is SASEGT in the germline V gene. CDR3 length: 15 residues. Trimming stripped 1 base from V and 4 bases from J, with 11 bases between.

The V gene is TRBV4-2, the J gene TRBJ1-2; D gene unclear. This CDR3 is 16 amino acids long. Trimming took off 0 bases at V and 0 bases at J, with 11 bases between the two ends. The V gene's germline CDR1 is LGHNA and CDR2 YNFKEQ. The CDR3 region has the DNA TGTGCCAGCAGCCAAGAGTTAACCGCTACTAACTATGGCTACACCTTC. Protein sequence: CASSQELTATNYGYTF.

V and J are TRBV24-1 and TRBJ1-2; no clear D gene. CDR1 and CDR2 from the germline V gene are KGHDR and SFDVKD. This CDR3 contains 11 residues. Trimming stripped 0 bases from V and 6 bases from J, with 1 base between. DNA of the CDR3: TGTGCCACCAGTGATTTGGATGGCTACACCTTC. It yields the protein CATSDLDGYTF.

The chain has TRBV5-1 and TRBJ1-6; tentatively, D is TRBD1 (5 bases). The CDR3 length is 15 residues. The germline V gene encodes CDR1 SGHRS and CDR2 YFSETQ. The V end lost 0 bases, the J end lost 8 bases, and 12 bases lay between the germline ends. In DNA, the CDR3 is TGCGCCAGCAGCTTGGAGGGGAGAATAGATTCACCCCTCCACTTT. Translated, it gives CASSLEGRIDSPLHF. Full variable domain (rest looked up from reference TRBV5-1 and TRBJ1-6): KAGVTQTPRYLIKTRGQQVTLSCSPISGHRSVSWYQQTPGQGLQFLFEYFSETQRNKGNFPGRFSGRQFSNSRSEMNVSTLELGDSALYLCASSLEGRIDSPLHFGNGTRLTVT.

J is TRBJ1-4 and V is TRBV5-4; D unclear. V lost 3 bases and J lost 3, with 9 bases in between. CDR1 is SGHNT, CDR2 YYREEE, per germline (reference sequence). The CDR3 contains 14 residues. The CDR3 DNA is TGTGCCAGCAGCTCGGCTGGGGCTAATGAAAAACTGTTTTTT. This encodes CASSSAGANEKLFF.

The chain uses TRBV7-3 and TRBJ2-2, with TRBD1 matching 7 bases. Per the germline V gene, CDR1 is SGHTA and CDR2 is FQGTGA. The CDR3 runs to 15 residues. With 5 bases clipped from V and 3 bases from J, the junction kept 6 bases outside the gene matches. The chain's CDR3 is CASSLGQVHTGELFF. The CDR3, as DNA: TGTGCCAGCAGCCTCGGACAGGTCCACACCGGGGAGCTGTTTTTT.

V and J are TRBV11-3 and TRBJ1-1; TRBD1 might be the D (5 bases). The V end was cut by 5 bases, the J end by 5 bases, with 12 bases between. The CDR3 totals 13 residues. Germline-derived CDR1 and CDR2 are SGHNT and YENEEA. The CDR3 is CASSGRGATEAFF. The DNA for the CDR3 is TGTGCCAGCAGCGGTAGGGGAGCGACTGAAGCTTTCTTT.

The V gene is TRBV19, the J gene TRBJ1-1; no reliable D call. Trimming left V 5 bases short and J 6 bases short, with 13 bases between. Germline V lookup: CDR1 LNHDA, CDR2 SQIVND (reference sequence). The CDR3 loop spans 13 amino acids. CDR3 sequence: CASSWGFSAEAFF. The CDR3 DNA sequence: TGTGCCAGTAGTTGGGGTTTCTCGGCTGAAGCTTTCTTT. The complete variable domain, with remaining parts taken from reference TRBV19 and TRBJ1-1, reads DGGITQSPKYLFRKEGQNVTLSCEQNLNHDAMYWYRQDPGQGLRLIYYSQIVNDFQKGDIAEGYSVSREKKESFPLTVTSAQKNPTAFYLCASSWGFSAEAFFGQGTRLTVV.

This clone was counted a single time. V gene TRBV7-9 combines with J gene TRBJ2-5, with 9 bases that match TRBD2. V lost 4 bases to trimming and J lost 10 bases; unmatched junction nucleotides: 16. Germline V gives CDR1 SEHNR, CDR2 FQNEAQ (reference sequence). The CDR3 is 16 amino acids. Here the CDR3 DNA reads TGTGCCAGCAGCTCAAGTGGTAGCGGGGGATCCGGGGACCAGTACTTC. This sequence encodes CASSSSGSGGSGDQYF.

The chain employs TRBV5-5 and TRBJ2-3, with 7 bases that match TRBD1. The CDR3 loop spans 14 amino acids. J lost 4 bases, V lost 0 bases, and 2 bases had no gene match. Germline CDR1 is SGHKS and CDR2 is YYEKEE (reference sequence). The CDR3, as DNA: TGTGCCAGCAGCTTGGGAGGGGGCGCAGATACGCAGTATTTT. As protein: CASSLGGGADTQYF.